These 16 T cell receptor beta chains were sequenced from one sample in a study of T cells expressing NK-cell markers. TCRdb re-called the 5' RACE reads, yielding one record per CDR3 amino acid sequence without DNA. This sample's table reports 150,000 to 180,000 distinct CDR3 sequences. Sequencing used blood T cells: a sorted CD56 or NKG2C T cell subset, CD4+ or CD8+ T cells, or bulk PBMC T cells (not recorded which). These receptors were obtained from a woman aged 50 to 65 in good health.

The chain links TRBV5-4 to TRBJ2-1; TCRdb selects TRBD2, and the lack of DNA leaves this call unchecked. The CDR3 contains 15 residues. Germline V gene sequence: CDR1 SGHNT, CDR2 YYREEE (reference sequence). CDR3: CASSSDRDSSPGGFF. Filled out from reference TRBV5-4 and TRBJ2-1, the complete variable domain reads ETGVTQSPTHLIKTRGQQVTLRCSSQSGHNTVSWYQQALGQGPQFIFQYYREEENGRGNFPPRFSGLQFPNYSSELNVNALELDDSALYLCASSSDRDSSPGGFFGPGTRLTVL.

The chain carries TRBV27 and TRBJ1-5; absent DNA, TCRdb's TRBD1 call cannot be checked. The CDR3 covers 12 residues. Germline assignment: CDR1 MNHEY and CDR2 SMNVEV (reference sequence). The CDR3 sequence is CASKAGGQPQHF.

This sequence joins TRBV24-1 and TRBJ1-1; the D call of TRBD1 rests on TCRdb alone, since no DNA is present to check it. Germline V gives CDR1 KGHDR, CDR2 SFDVKD. The CDR3 is 12 amino acids. CDR3 sequence reads: CATSLGDTEAFF.

The V gene is TRBV5-1, the J gene TRBJ2-2; TCRdb outputs TRBD1, but without DNA this stays unchecked. The CDR3 is 18 residues long. Germline V gene sequence: CDR1 SGHRS, CDR2 YFSETQ. CDR3 residues: CASSSLFARGLSTGELFF.

This rearrangement joins TRBV10-2 to TRBJ2-1. The germline gives CDR1 WSHSY, CDR2 SAAADI. The CDR3 runs 12 residues. CDR3: CASSESRNEQFF.

The chain recombines TRBV7-8 with TRBJ2-5; lacking DNA, the TRBD1 call made by TCRdb goes unchecked. This CDR3 is 15 amino acids long. Germline V gene data show CDR1 as SGHVS and CDR2 as FQNEAQ. CDR3 in amino acids: CASSLGVGDTETQYF.

This chain links TRBV15 with TRBJ1-1; TCRdb picks TRBD1, but there is no DNA to check that call. The CDR3 sequence is 16 residues long. CDR1 is LNHNV, CDR2 YYDKDF, per germline (reference sequence). CDR3 sequence: CATSSLRGTGVLQAFF. Looking up the rest from reference TRBV15 and TRBJ1-1 gives the full variable domain: DAMVIQNPRYQVTQFGKPVTLSCSQTLNHNVMYWYQQKSSQAPKLLFHYYDKDFNNEADTPDNFQSRRPNTSFCFLDIRSPGLGDTAMYLCATSSLRGTGVLQAFFGQGTRLTVV.

The CDR3 loop is CSARGAGADTQYF. The chain carries TRBV20-1 and TRBJ2-3; TCRdb lists TRBD1, though no DNA is available to test this call. CDR3 length: 13 amino acids. From germline, CDR1 is DFQATT and CDR2 SNEGSKA (reference sequence).

This chain connects TRBV12-3 or TRBV12-4 to TRBJ2-5; no DNA is available, so the TRBD2 call from TCRdb remains unchecked. This CDR3 comprises 13 residues. The CDR3 reads CATRAGGQETQYF.

The chain carries TRBV12-3 or TRBV12-4 and TRBJ2-7; TCRdb's assignment of TRBD1 cannot be checked, as there is no DNA. This CDR3 spans 15 amino acids. The CDR3 protein is CASRLAAWGAYEQYF.

The chain has TRBV7-9 and TRBJ2-5; the TRBD2 assignment by TCRdb is unverifiable without DNA. The CDR3 runs 15 residues. The germline CDR1 and CDR2 sequences are SEHNR and FQNEAQ (reference sequence). CDR3: CASSPGDSGQETQYF.

This clonotype registers medium-sized by frequency. The chain couples TRBV5-1 to TRBJ2-3; the D gene TCRdb calls, TRBD1, cannot be checked with no DNA. Germline V lookup: CDR1 SGHRS, CDR2 YFSETQ. The CDR3 covers 15 residues. CDR3 in amino acids: CASSGGASRTDTQYF.

The chain couples TRBV14 to TRBJ2-2; TCRdb names TRBD2, which stays unverified in the absence of DNA. CDR3 length: 18 residues. CDR1 and CDR2 from the germline V gene are SGHDN and FVKESK. CDR3 region: CASSWGLAGATNTGELFF.

The J gene is TRBJ2-1, the V gene TRBV7-9; the TCRdb call, TRBD2, lacks DNA for checking. This CDR3 comprises 14 residues. Germline V gene sequence: CDR1 SEHNR, CDR2 FQNEAQ (reference sequence). CDR3 sequence: CASSPGVAGDEQFF. The full variable domain, its missing parts supplied by reference TRBV7-9 and TRBJ2-1, is DTGVSQNPRHKITKRGQNVTFRCDPISEHNRLYWYRQTLGQGPEFLTYFQNEAQLEKSRLLSDRFSAERPKGSFSTLEIQRTEQGDSAMYLCASSPGVAGDEQFFGPGTRLTVL.

The chain recombines TRBV3-1 with TRBJ2-1; TCRdb lists TRBD2, though no DNA is available to test this call. Looked up from germline, CDR1 is LGHDT and CDR2 is YNNKEL (reference sequence). The CDR3 loop spans 14 amino acids. The CDR3 reads CASSRETSIYEQFF.

V is TRBV27 and J is TRBJ2-7; no DNA is available, so the TRBD2 call from TCRdb remains unchecked. CDR1 is MNHEY, CDR2 SMNVEV, per germline (reference sequence). This CDR3 is built from 17 residues. The CDR3 sequence: CASSPSPGLGFSYEQYF.